These T cell receptor beta chains were read from a single sample in a study of blood T cell repertoires in COVID-19. Generated by immunoSEQ multiplex PCR, the TCRdb table keeps only in-frame clones and is missing some. This sample has some 260,000 clones; 85% to 90% occur once, and the top ten carry about 1%. The sample comprised peripheral blood. The receptors derive from a woman aged 40 to 49 who had recovered from COVID-19. CDR3s include the opening cysteine and the closing phenylalanine or tryptophan. The order of the fields is D gene, clone size, V gene, J gene, CDR3 protein, CDR3 DNA. A D gene is named only where the DNA matches it firmly. The listing skips clone size in some rows; elsewhere it reads once, few, many or a size class.

D gene: TRBD2; clone size: NA; V gene: TRBV20-1; J gene: TRBJ2-1; CDR3 protein: CSASGPGLAGGRARYNEQFF; CDR3 DNA: TGCAGTGCTAGTGGGCCGGGACTAGCGGGAGGGCGGGCCCGATACAATGAGCAGTTCTTC
D gene: NA; clone size: NA; V gene: TRBV7-3; J gene: TRBJ1-1; CDR3 protein: CASSLSMNTEAFF; CDR3 DNA: TGTGCCAGCAGCTTATCCATGAACACTGAAGCTTTCTTT
D gene: TRBD2; clone size: NA; V gene: TRBV12-5; J gene: TRBJ2-1; CDR3 protein: CASGPLAGGGDEQFF; CDR3 DNA: TGTGCTAGTGGTCCCCTAGCGGGAGGCGGGGATGAGCAGTTCTTC
D gene: NA; clone size: few; V gene: TRBV14; J gene: TRBJ2-5; CDR3 protein: CASSPKGGETQYF; CDR3 DNA: TGTGCCAGCAGCCCCAAGGGGGGGGAGACCCAGTACTTC
D gene: NA; clone size: NA; V gene: TRBV18; J gene: TRBJ1-1; CDR3 protein: CASSPVGVNTEAFF; CDR3 DNA: TGTGCCAGCTCACCGGTAGGGGTGAACACTGAAGCTTTCTTT
D gene: NA; clone size: NA; V gene: TRBV19; J gene: TRBJ1-4; CDR3 protein: CASSRTPTNEKLFF; CDR3 DNA: TGTGCCAGTAGTAGGACACCAACTAATGAAAAACTGTTTTTT
D gene: TRBD1; clone size: NA; V gene: TRBV30; J gene: TRBJ1-1; CDR3 protein: CAWTRQGGTEAFF; CDR3 DNA: TGTGCCTGGACCCGACAGGGGGGCACTGAAGCTTTCTTT
D gene: NA; clone size: once; V gene: TRBV29-1; J gene: TRBJ2-7; CDR3 protein: CSVGISREQYF; CDR3 DNA: TGCAGCGTGGGCATTAGTAGAGAGCAGTACTTC
D gene: NA; clone size: NA; V gene: TRBV11-2; J gene: TRBJ1-1; CDR3 protein: CASSPGDLAEAFF; CDR3 DNA: TGTGCCAGCAGCCCGGGGGATTTGGCTGAAGCTTTCTTT
D gene: TRBD1; clone size: NA; V gene: TRBV9; J gene: TRBJ1-3; CDR3 protein: CASSPADRSIYF; CDR3 DNA: TGTGCCAGCAGCCCGGCGGACAGGAGTATATATTTT
D gene: TRBD1; clone size: few; V gene: TRBV6-2/TRBV6-3; J gene: TRBJ1-5; CDR3 protein: CASSSDRGGNQPQHF; CDR3 DNA: TGTGCCAGCAGCAGTGACAGGGGTGGCAATCAGCCCCAGCATTTT
D gene: NA; clone size: NA; V gene: TRBV6-2/TRBV6-3; J gene: TRBJ1-2; CDR3 protein: CASSPYGDNDYGYTF; CDR3 DNA: TGTGCCAGCAGCCCCTACGGGGACAACGACTATGGCTACACCTTC
D gene: NA; clone size: NA; V gene: TRBV9; J gene: TRBJ2-1; CDR3 protein: CASSVGVGGSYNEQFF; CDR3 DNA: TGTGCCAGCAGCGTAGGGGTGGGGGGCTCCTACAATGAGCAGTTCTTC
D gene: TRBD1; clone size: NA; V gene: TRBV2; J gene: TRBJ1-1; CDR3 protein: CASRADRAFGNTEAFF; CDR3 DNA: TGTGCCAGCAGGGCCGACAGGGCCTTTGGGAACACTGAAGCTTTCTTT
D gene: TRBD1; clone size: NA; V gene: TRBV25-1; J gene: TRBJ1-2; CDR3 protein: CASSRTGGGGYTF; CDR3 DNA: TGTGCCAGCAGCCGGACAGGGGGGGGTGGCTACACCTTC
D gene: NA; clone size: NA; V gene: TRBV30; J gene: TRBJ1-6; CDR3 protein: CAWGLGGQAPLHF; CDR3 DNA: TGTGCCTGGGGGTTGGGGGGGCAGGCACCCCTCCACTTT
D gene: NA; clone size: NA; V gene: TRBV27; J gene: TRBJ1-5; CDR3 protein: CASSLYPAGLGQPQHF; CDR3 DNA: TGTGCCAGCAGTTTATACCCCGCGGGTTTGGGGCAGCCCCAGCATTTT
D gene: TRBD1; clone size: few; V gene: TRBV18; J gene: TRBJ1-1; CDR3 protein: CASSPGQGATEAFF; CDR3 DNA: TGTGCCAGCTCACCCGGACAGGGGGCCACTGAAGCTTTCTTT
D gene: TRBD2; clone size: NA; V gene: TRBV7-2; J gene: TRBJ2-3; CDR3 protein: CASSSDSGRVPDTQYF; CDR3 DNA: TGTGCCAGCAGCTCAGATAGCGGGAGGGTGCCAGATACGCAGTATTTT
D gene: TRBD1; clone size: NA; V gene: TRBV11-2; J gene: TRBJ1-1; CDR3 protein: CASSPRDRNTEAFF; CDR3 DNA: TGTGCCAGCAGCCCCCGGGACAGGAACACTGAAGCTTTCTTT
D gene: NA; clone size: few; V gene: TRBV4-3; J gene: TRBJ1-6; CDR3 protein: CASSQGGVNSPLHF; CDR3 DNA: TGCGCCAGCAGCCAAGGGGGGGTTAATTCACCCCTCCACTTT
D gene: NA; clone size: NA; V gene: TRBV12-3/TRBV12-4; J gene: TRBJ2-1; CDR3 protein: CASTRDYNEQFF; CDR3 DNA: TGTGCCAGCACGCGGGATTACAATGAGCAGTTCTTC
D gene: NA; clone size: NA; V gene: TRBV12-3/TRBV12-4; J gene: TRBJ1-2; CDR3 protein: CASTRTENYGYTF; CDR3 DNA: TGTGCCAGCACCCGGACAGAAAACTATGGCTACACCTTC
D gene: TRBD2; clone size: NA; V gene: TRBV5-4; J gene: TRBJ2-7; CDR3 protein: CASSFSSGGTYEQYF; CDR3 DNA: TGTGCCAGCAGCTTCTCTAGCGGGGGCACCTACGAGCAGTACTTC
D gene: NA; clone size: NA; V gene: TRBV5-1; J gene: TRBJ2-5; CDR3 protein: CASSLGAAQETQYF; CDR3 DNA: TGCGCCAGCAGCTTGGGGGCAGCCCAAGAGACCCAGTACTTC
D gene: TRBD2; clone size: NA; V gene: TRBV4-2; J gene: TRBJ2-1; CDR3 protein: CASSQDSPGRAFNEQFF; CDR3 DNA: TGTGCCAGCAGCCAAGATTCCCCCGGGAGGGCCTTCAATGAGCAGTTCTTC
D gene: TRBD1; clone size: NA; V gene: TRBV10-3; J gene: TRBJ1-1; CDR3 protein: CATTQGDTEAFF; CDR3 DNA: TGTGCCACTACCCAGGGGGACACTGAAGCTTTCTTT
D gene: NA; clone size: NA; V gene: TRBV18; J gene: TRBJ2-4; CDR3 protein: CASSPDGGNIQYF; CDR3 DNA: TGTGCCAGCTCACCTGATGGGGGGAACATTCAGTACTTC
D gene: TRBD1; clone size: NA; V gene: TRBV7-8; J gene: TRBJ1-4; CDR3 protein: CASSLAPPGQVGWGKLFF; CDR3 DNA: TGTGCCAGCAGCTTAGCGCCCCCTGGACAGGTCGGGTGGGGAAAACTGTTTTTT
D gene: TRBD2; clone size: NA; V gene: TRBV7-6; J gene: TRBJ2-7; CDR3 protein: CASSPGGVAGYEQYF; CDR3 DNA: TGTGCCAGCAGCCCTGGAGGGGTAGCGGGATACGAGCAGTACTTC
D gene: NA; clone size: NA; V gene: TRBV7-9; J gene: TRBJ1-5; CDR3 protein: CASGQVDQPQHF; CDR3 DNA: TGTGCCAGCGGGCAGGTCGATCAGCCCCAGCATTTT
D gene: NA; clone size: NA; V gene: TRBV6-5; J gene: TRBJ1-2; CDR3 protein: CASSPLTMGYGYTF; CDR3 DNA: TGTGCCAGCAGCCCCTTAACTATGGGCTATGGCTACACCTTC
D gene: NA; clone size: NA; V gene: TRBV7-9; J gene: TRBJ1-2; CDR3 protein: CASSLVQGVNYGYTF; CDR3 DNA: TGTGCCAGCAGCTTAGTGCAGGGCGTTAACTATGGCTACACCTTC
D gene: TRBD1; clone size: NA; V gene: TRBV27; J gene: TRBJ1-6; CDR3 protein: CASSPRGARNSPLHF; CDR3 DNA: TGTGCCAGCAGTCCCAGGGGGGCAAGGAATTCACCCCTCCACTTT
D gene: NA; clone size: NA; V gene: TRBV27; J gene: TRBJ2-2; CDR3 protein: CASSLWGRGTGELFF; CDR3 DNA: TGTGCCAGCAGTTTATGGGGGCGCGGAACCGGGGAGCTGTTTTTT
D gene: TRBD2; clone size: NA; V gene: TRBV12-5; J gene: TRBJ2-3; CDR3 protein: CASAPGTGRAMYF; CDR3 DNA: TGTGCTAGTGCCCCGGGTACCGGGAGGGCCATGTATTTT
D gene: NA; clone size: NA; V gene: TRBV7-2; J gene: TRBJ2-2; CDR3 protein: CASSFGGNTGELFF; CDR3 DNA: TGTGCCAGCAGCTTCGGCGGGAACACCGGGGAGCTGTTTTTT
D gene: NA; clone size: NA; V gene: TRBV6-5; J gene: TRBJ1-5; CDR3 protein: CASSYSGASNQPQHF; CDR3 DNA: TGTGCCAGCAGTTACTCGGGGGCTAGCAATCAGCCCCAGCATTTT
D gene: TRBD2; clone size: NA; V gene: TRBV5-4; J gene: TRBJ2-7; CDR3 protein: CASSPPSLAGGAYEQYF; CDR3 DNA: TGTGCCAGCAGCCCCCCCTCACTAGCGGGAGGAGCATACGAGCAGTACTTC
D gene: NA; clone size: NA; V gene: TRBV5-1; J gene: TRBJ1-3; CDR3 protein: CASSLGGLTNTIYF; CDR3 DNA: TGCGCCAGCAGCTTGGGGGGGCTAACAAACACCATATATTTT
D gene: TRBD2; clone size: NA; V gene: TRBV4-2; J gene: TRBJ2-7; CDR3 protein: CASSQLLAGDYEQYF; CDR3 DNA: TGTGCCAGCAGCCAGTTACTAGCGGGGGACTACGAGCAGTACTTC
D gene: TRBD1; clone size: NA; V gene: TRBV3-1/TRBV3-2; J gene: TRBJ1-2; CDR3 protein: CASSRLRGHGYTF; CDR3 DNA: TGTGCCAGCAGCCGCTTAAGGGGGCACGGCTACACCTTC
D gene: TRBD2; clone size: NA; V gene: TRBV11-2; J gene: TRBJ2-5; CDR3 protein: CASSLAGLAGETQYF; CDR3 DNA: TGTGCCAGCAGCTTAGCGGGGCTAGCGGGAGAGACCCAGTACTTC
D gene: NA; clone size: NA; V gene: TRBV30; J gene: TRBJ2-6; CDR3 protein: CAWSVGGHSGANVLTF; CDR3 DNA: TGTGCCTGGAGTGTCGGAGGGCACTCTGGGGCCAACGTCCTGACTTTC
D gene: TRBD1; clone size: NA; V gene: TRBV6-2/TRBV6-3; J gene: TRBJ1-5; CDR3 protein: CASSYTGTGPSSWNQPQHF; CDR3 DNA: TGTGCCAGCAGTTATACCGGGACAGGGCCCTCTTCTTGGAATCAGCCCCAGCATTTT
D gene: TRBD1; clone size: NA; V gene: TRBV4-1; J gene: TRBJ2-7; CDR3 protein: CASSHPDRLSYEQYF; CDR3 DNA: TGCGCCAGCAGCCACCCGGACAGGCTCTCCTACGAGCAGTACTTC
D gene: NA; clone size: NA; V gene: TRBV7-2; J gene: TRBJ1-1; CDR3 protein: CASSLESRVGTEAFF; CDR3 DNA: TGTGCCAGCAGCTTAGAGAGCAGGGTGGGCACTGAAGCTTTCTTT
D gene: NA; clone size: NA; V gene: TRBV5-1; J gene: TRBJ2-2; CDR3 protein: CASKAGNPAGELFF; CDR3 DNA: TGCGCCAGCAAGGCAGGTAATCCCGCCGGGGAGCTGTTTTTT
D gene: NA; clone size: NA; V gene: TRBV12-2; J gene: TRBJ1-5; CDR3 protein: CASRLAPDREHQPQHF; CDR3 DNA: TGTGCAAGTCGCTTAGCGCCGGACAGGGAGCATCAGCCCCAGCATTTT
D gene: NA; clone size: NA; V gene: TRBV7-9; J gene: TRBJ1-3; CDR3 protein: CASSPQGLNSGNTIYF; CDR3 DNA: TGTGCCAGCAGCCCCCAGGGGCTCAACTCTGGAAACACCATATATTTT
D gene: TRBD1; clone size: NA; V gene: TRBV29-1; J gene: TRBJ1-4; CDR3 protein: CSVETPGQRNEKLFF; CDR3 DNA: TGCAGCGTTGAAACCCCGGGACAGCGCAATGAAAAACTGTTTTTT